A single sample gave rise to the 17 T cell receptor beta chains below, sequenced in a study of human T cells and chemical hapten exposure (dated by TCRdb to the early 2020s). Receptors were amplified or captured by RACE. TCRdb names NextSeq 500 as the instrument used. TCRdb trimmed public reads at Q25 via fastp, called clones via MiXCR and kept in-frame beta chains. A single entry per CDR3 protein holds the most common genes and DNA from its merged rows. In this sample the table shows more than 90,000 distinct CDR3 sequences, about an eighth of which occur a single time. Of the sample, 2.5% to 4% is held by the ten largest clones. Explained via the paper, the time point label denotes: patch test 2, 6 weeks after DPC sensitization. According to the study, the label for this sample's treatment or condition signals: therapeutic diphenylcyclopropenone sensitization with weekly scalp DPC. The source material was whole blood, sampled in connection with sensitization to the hapten diphenylcyclopropenone (DPC). These TCRs come from a woman aged 35 to 49 with alopecia areata. Some clones in this sample may be carry-over from other donors' samples.

This clonotype was observed many times. Here the CDR3 reads CASSLQGAFF. CDR3 bases: TGCGCCAGCAGTCTACAGGGGGCTTTCTTT. V is TRBV10-1 and J is TRBJ1-1; 7 nucleotides align to TRBD1. V shed 5 bases, J shed 11 bases, and the junction held 2 bases outside the gene matches. CDR1 and CDR2 (germline): WNHNN, SYGVQD (reference sequence). This CDR3 contains 10 residues.

This clonotype was seen repeatedly, ten times or more. This chain connects TRBV5-1 to TRBJ2-3; the match to TRBD2 covers 8 bases. The germline V gene encodes CDR1 SGHRS and CDR2 YFSETQ. CDR3 length: 15 residues. The V and J ends lost 2 bases and 4 bases, in that order; junction bases with no gene match: 6. The CDR3 bases are TGCGCCAGCAGCTTCGGCTCCGGGGGGGCAGATACGCAGTATTTT. Protein sequence: CASSFGSGGADTQYF.

Many counts were recorded for this clonotype. The rearrangement links TRBV10-3 to TRBJ2-5; tentative D call: TRBD2 (6 bases). The CDR3 spans 13 residues. Trimming took off 6 bases at V and 2 bases at J, with 10 bases between the two ends. Per the germline V gene, CDR1 is ENHRY and CDR2 is SYGVKD. The CDR3 nucleotides are TGTGCCATCAGGGAGGGCCGACAAGAGACCCAGTACTTC. Amino acid sequence: CAIREGRQETQYF.

This clonotype has just a few counts. The chain links TRBV28 to TRBJ1-2, with no clear D. Germline lookup yields CDR1 MDHEN and CDR2 SYDVKM. V lost 7 bases and J 1 base, leaving 13 bases between the germline ends. CDR3 length: 14 amino acids. The CDR3 here is CASNLSPGNYGYTF. CDR3 nucleotide sequence: TGTGCCAGCAACCTATCACCCGGTAACTATGGCTACACCTTC.

This clonotype was detected only a few times. J is TRBJ2-7 and V is TRBV9; TRBD1 agrees at 8 bases. V was clipped by 3 bases and J by 3 bases; unmatched bases: 5. Germline-derived CDR1 and CDR2 are SGDLS and YYNGEE. This CDR3 spans 14 amino acids. The CDR3 reads CASSAIDRGYEQYF. CDR3 in DNA: TGTGCCAGCAGCGCCATAGACAGGGGCTACGAGCAGTACTTC.

This clonotype was detected ten times or more. The V and J genes are TRBV27 and TRBJ2-2; no firm D call. Looked up from germline, CDR1 is MNHEY and CDR2 is SMNVEV (reference sequence). V was shortened by 5 bases and J by 6 bases, with 7 bases between the two germline ends. The CDR3 runs to 12 residues. This chain's CDR3 is CASSISAGELFF. The CDR3 nucleotides are TGTGCCAGCAGTATTAGTGCCGGGGAGCTGTTTTTT.

In DNA, the CDR3 is TGTGCCAGCAGCAAAGCAAGGATCTACGAGCAGTACTTC. Its translation is CASSKARIYEQYF. J is TRBJ2-7 and V is TRBV21-1. TRBV21-1 is a pseudogene locus. The CDR3 has 13 amino acids.

Ten or more counts support this clonotype. The chain employs TRBV2 and TRBJ2-4; D not certain. V was trimmed by 4 bases and J by 4 bases, leaving 8 bases between them. The CDR3 is made up of 13 amino acids. Germline CDR1 is SNHLY and CDR2 is FYNNEI. CDR3 protein: CASSAQLKNIQYF. For the CDR3, the DNA is TGTGCCAGCAGTGCGCAGTTAAAAAACATTCAGTACTTC.

This clonotype showed up many times. V usage is TRBV12-3 or TRBV12-4 and J usage is TRBJ1-6; TRBD1 might be the D (6 bases). Between the trimmed V and J ends, which lost 6 bases and 7 bases, there was a span of 10 bases. The CDR3 sequence is 13 residues long. The CDR3 sequence: CASSLGQNSPLHF. The CDR3 DNA is TGTGCCAGCAGCCTCGGACAGAATTCACCCCTCCACTTT.

The table lists this clonotype with many counts. J is TRBJ1-6 and V is TRBV29-1; no definite D call. The CDR3 consists of 13 residues. Germline-derived CDR1 and CDR2 are SQVTM and ANQGSEA. Deletions cut 7 bases from V and 9 bases from J, with 16 bases between. In DNA form, the CDR3 reads TGCAGCGCCTCGGAGGGTAGAACTTCACCCCTCCACTTT. It specifies CSASEGRTSPLHF.

There are many counts of this clonotype. V is TRBV24-1 and J is TRBJ2-3, with D tentatively TRBD1 (5 bases). The V gene's germline CDR1 is KGHDR and CDR2 SFDVKD. The CDR3 length is 16 residues. The V and J ends lost 2 bases and 2 bases respectively, with 13 bases between them. CDR3 coding DNA: TGTGCCACCAGTGATTCCGGACACCTACTCACAGATACGCAGTATTTT. This codes for CATSDSGHLLTDTQYF.

This clonotype was seen only a few times. The genes are TRBV7-9 and TRBJ2-3; D is possibly TRBD2 (6 bases). The V gene's germline CDR1 is SEHNR and CDR2 FQNEAQ (reference sequence). Trimming removed 1 base from V and 5 bases from J, with 19 bases in between. The CDR3 is 17 residues long. The CDR3 loop reads CASSLGNGGPAGDTQYF. CDR3 nucleotide sequence: TGTGCCAGCAGCTTAGGTAATGGAGGGCCTGCAGGAGATACGCAGTATTTT.

The DNA of the CDR3 is TGTGCCAGCAGCGCCCTCGATACGCAGTATTTT. It codes for CASSALDTQYF. The chain has TRBV12-3 or TRBV12-4 and TRBJ2-3; D call uncertain. V lost 6 bases, J lost 6 bases, and 7 bases lay in between. CDR3 size: 11 residues.

This clonotype was recorded at least ten times. J is TRBJ2-1 and V is TRBV6-2 or TRBV6-3; 14 bases agree with TRBD2. The V segment lost 2 bases and the J segment 0 bases; nucleotides outside the gene matches: 0. The germline gives CDR1 MNHEY, CDR2 SVGEGT. The CDR3 runs 17 residues. The chain's CDR3 is CASSYGTSGSSYNEQFF. As DNA, the CDR3 is TGTGCCAGCAGTTACGGGACTAGCGGGAGCTCCTACAATGAGCAGTTCTTC.

This clonotype was detected many times. The chain uses TRBV7-2 and TRBJ2-5; TRBD2 aligns across 9 bases. The CDR3 runs to 15 residues. Germline loops: CDR1 SGHTA, CDR2 FQGNSA. V lost 0 bases and J lost 1; bases outside the gene matches: 0. Here the CDR3 DNA reads TGTGCCAGCAGCTTAGCAGCGGGAGGCCAAGAGACCCAGTACTTC. It encodes CASSLAAGGQETQYF.

In this sample, this clonotype turned up a few times. V usage is TRBV20-1 and J usage is TRBJ1-6; 8 bases agree with TRBD1. CDR1 and CDR2 from the germline V gene are DFQATT and SNEGSKA (reference sequence). The length of the CDR3 is 13 residues. With 2 bases clipped from V and 9 bases from J, the junction kept 3 bases outside the gene matches. In nucleotides, the CDR3 is TGCAGTGCTAGACAGGGGGCGCGTTCACCCCTCCACTTT. Amino acids: CSARQGARSPLHF.

This clonotype was detected many times. The chain uses TRBV6-2 or TRBV6-3 and TRBJ2-4; D tentatively fits TRBD1 or TRBD2 (5 bases each). Trimming removed 6 bases at V and 7 bases at J, with 13 bases between. This CDR3 contains 13 residues. Germline V gene sequence: CDR1 MNHEY, CDR2 SVGEGT. DNA of the CDR3: TGTGCCAGCAGAAATCCGGGACCCAACATTCAGTACTTC. Its protein product is CASRNPGPNIQYF.